This passage covers 15 T cell receptor beta chains from one sample sequenced in a study of T-cell reconstitution after alpha-beta-depleted transplantation in children listed by TCRdb under 2016. This specimen's treatment or condition label, interpreted: allogeneic hematopoietic cell transplantation with graft depleted of TCRalphabeta T cells and CD19 B cells. The receptor library was made with PCR. The instrument was an Illumina HiSeq 2500. TCR libraries were prepared with molecular barcoding, using unique molecular identifiers to normalize TCRbeta repertoire quantification. TCRdb redid the processing of the public reads, applying fastp at Q25 and MiXCR, and retained in-frame beta chains. Each CDR3 protein appears once, grouped with its most common genes and DNA. This sample comprises some 310,000 distinct CDR3 sequences, approximately 23% of them detected only once. The top ten clonotypes cover roughly 9.8% of the sample.

Sequenced here: PBMCs, mostly from graft donor cells, sampled 180 days after TCRalphabeta/CD19-depleted stem cell transplant. The receptors derive from a male patient between 5 and 17 years old who had a stem cell transplant for acute lymphoblastic leukemia, so the T cells may come from the graft donor.

This clonotype has only a few counts. This sequence joins TRBV9 and TRBJ2-7; 7 bases are shared with TRBD2. After removal of 2 bases from V and 2 bases from J, the junction contained 4 bases not matched to a gene. Germline-derived CDR1 and CDR2 are SGDLS and YYNGEE. The CDR3 has 14 amino acids. CDR3 in amino acids: CASSVSGGTYEQYF. The CDR3, as DNA: TGTGCCAGCAGCGTGTCGGGGGGAACCTACGAGCAGTACTTC. The full variable domain, its missing parts supplied by reference TRBV9 and TRBJ2-7, is DSGVTQTPKHLITATGQRVTLRCSPRSGDLSVYWYQQSLDQGLQFLIQYYNGEERAKGNILERFSAQQFPDLHSELNLSSLELGDSALYFCASSVSGGTYEQYFGPGTRLTVT.

This clonotype was recorded a few times. The rearrangement joins TRBV27 to TRBJ2-1; 10 bases map to TRBD2. Germline V lookup: CDR1 MNHEY, CDR2 SMNVEV (reference sequence). This CDR3 comprises 14 residues. J gave up 0 bases and V 9 bases, and 2 bases lay outside the gene matches. The CDR3 protein is CASASGSSYNEQFF. The CDR3 coding sequence is TGTGCCAGTGCTAGCGGGAGCTCCTACAATGAGCAGTTCTTC.

The V and J genes are TRBV4-1 and TRBJ2-7; D unresolved. This CDR3 spans 13 amino acids. Trimming took off 1 base at V and 3 bases at J, with 7 bases between the two ends. Germline assignment: CDR1 MGHRA and CDR2 YSYEKL. In nucleotides, the CDR3 is TGCGCCAGCAGCCAAGGACGGTACTACGAGCAGTACTTC. As protein: CASSQGRYYEQYF.

This clonotype was observed a few times. This rearrangement joins TRBV5-5 to TRBJ2-2, with D unclear. V gave up 7 bases and J gave up 6 bases, with 10 bases separating them. The CDR3 totals 12 residues. Germline V gene lookup returns CDR1 SGHKS and CDR2 YYEKEE (reference sequence). DNA for the CDR3: TGTGCCAGCCTTCGCCAGGCCGGGGAGCTGTTTTTT. Translating it yields CASLRQAGELFF.

This clonotype was seen more than once but under ten times. The V call is TRBV5-4, the J call TRBJ2-7; possibly TRBD2 for D (5 bases). In germline, CDR1 is SGHNT, CDR2 YYREEE (reference sequence). The CDR3 loop spans 14 amino acids. V was shortened by 4 bases and J by 0 bases, with 11 bases between the two germline ends. The CDR3 DNA follows: TGTGCCAGCAGCGTGTCCCGGGGCTCCTACGAGCAGTACTTC. It specifies CASSVSRGSYEQYF.

The chain recombines TRBV12-3 or TRBV12-4 with TRBJ1-6; D remains ambiguous. The CDR3 has 15 amino acids. Trimming took off 5 bases at V and 7 bases at J, with 15 bases between the two ends. CDR3 bases: TGTGCCAGCAGTGCGACTAGGACTTCGAATTCACCCCTCCACTTT. Translation gives CASSATRTSNSPLHF.

As for this clonotype: The junction does not match germline at one end; this may be a read error. CDR3 sequence: CASSFGTRYGYPF. CDR3 coding DNA: TGCGCCAGCAGCTTCGGGACACGCTATGGCTACCCCTTC. The chain links TRBV5-1 to TRBJ1-2; TRBD1 might be the D (6 bases). Germline assignment: CDR1 SGHRS and CDR2 YFSETQ. The CDR3 has 13 residues.

Concerning this clonotype itself: One end of the junction varies from germline; a read error may be responsible. The chain joins TRBV6-1 to TRBJ2-5; 7 nucleotides match TRBD2. Looked up from germline, CDR1 is MNHNS and CDR2 is SASEGT. The CDR3 spans 13 residues. CDR3 sequence (DNA): TGTGCCAGCAACGGACTAGACCAACAGACCCAGTACTTC. Translating gives CASNGLDQQTQYF.

V gene TRBV7-9 combines with J gene TRBJ1-2, with unresolved D. The CDR3 contains 14 residues. Germline V gene data show CDR1 as SEHNR and CDR2 as FQNEAQ (reference sequence). V was shortened by 6 bases and J by 8 bases, with 19 bases between the two germline ends. CDR3 bases: TGTGCCAGCAGGCGGGCGGGCCTCCCACTAGGCTACACCTTC. This encodes CASRRAGLPLGYTF.

The rearrangement uses TRBV5-1 and TRBJ2-1; 9 bases are shared with TRBD2. J lost 9 bases, V lost 0 bases, and 13 bases had no gene match. Germline V gene lookup returns CDR1 SGHRS and CDR2 YFSETQ. CDR3 length: 17 amino acids. CDR3 amino acids: CASSLVVSGSLVSEQFF. The CDR3 DNA reads as TGCGCCAGCAGCTTGGTGGTTAGCGGGAGCCTCGTTTCTGAGCAGTTCTTC.

This clonotype was found a few times. V gene TRBV4-1 combines with J gene TRBJ2-1; TRBD1 matches 10 bases. The CDR3 covers 16 residues. Germline CDR1 MGHRA, CDR2 YSYEKL. The J segment lost 10 bases and the V segment lost 1 base, leaving 10 bases of the junction unmatched. The CDR3 DNA sequence: TGCGCCAGCAGCCAAGGGGACAGGGGCAGGGGGGGGGAGCAGTTCTTC. It translates to CASSQGDRGRGGEQFF.

This clonotype was seen a few times. V is TRBV6-1 and J is TRBJ1-4; 7 bases map to TRBD1. This CDR3 has 14 residues. Trimming cost V 8 bases and J 2 bases; bases outside gene matches: 5. Per germline, CDR1 MNHNS and CDR2 SASEGT. The CDR3 here is CASGQAWTNEKLFF. In DNA form, the CDR3 reads TGTGCCAGCGGACAGGCTTGGACTAATGAAAAACTGTTTTTT.

The CDR3 DNA is TGTGCCAGCAGCCAGATGGAGGGCCTCACAGATACGCAGTATTTT. Encoded protein: CASSQMEGLTDTQYF. The chain couples TRBV7-6 to TRBJ2-3; TRBD2 might be the D (6 bases). The CDR3 runs 15 residues. V lost 5 bases, J lost 2 bases, and 14 bases lay in between. Germline V gene sequence: CDR1 SGHVS, CDR2 FNYEAQ.

This clonotype was seen more than once but under ten times. The chain joins TRBV7-3 to TRBJ2-2; 7 bases match TRBD1. The CDR3 has 16 residues. The V gene end was trimmed by 5 bases and the J gene end by 4 bases; junction bases not matched to a gene: 10. CDR1 is SGHTA, CDR2 FQGTGA, per germline. This CDR3 reads CASSPRGIPFTGELFF. The DNA for the CDR3 is TGTGCCAGCAGCCCCAGGGGGATTCCTTTCACCGGGGAGCTGTTTTTT. The variable domain in full, completed from reference TRBV7-3 and TRBJ2-2, reads GAGVSQTPSNKVTEKGKYVELRCDPISGHTALYWYRQSLGQGPEFLIYFQGTGAADDSGLPNDRFFAVRPEGSVSTLKIQRTERGDSAVYLCASSPRGIPFTGELFFGEGSRLTVL.

The chain links TRBV6-1 to TRBJ2-2; 11 bases are a match to TRBD2. After removal of 6 bases from V and 6 bases from J, the junction contained 3 bases not matched to a gene. From germline, CDR1 is MNHNS and CDR2 SASEGT. The CDR3 is 14 amino acids. The CDR3 DNA follows: TGTGCCAGCAGGGGTAGCGGGAGGGCCGGGGAGCTGTTTTTT. Amino acid sequence: CASRGSGRAGELFF.